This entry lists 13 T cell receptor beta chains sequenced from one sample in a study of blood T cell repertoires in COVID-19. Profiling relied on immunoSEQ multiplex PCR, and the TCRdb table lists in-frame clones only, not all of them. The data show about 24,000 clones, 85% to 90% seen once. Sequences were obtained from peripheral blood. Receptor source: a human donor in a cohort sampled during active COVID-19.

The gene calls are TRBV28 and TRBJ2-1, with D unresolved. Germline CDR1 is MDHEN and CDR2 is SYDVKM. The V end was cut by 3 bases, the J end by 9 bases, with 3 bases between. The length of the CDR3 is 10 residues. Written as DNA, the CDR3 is TGTGCCAGCAGTTTGAGTGAGCAGTTCTTC. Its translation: CASSLSEQFF.

CDR3 nucleotides: TGTGCCAGCAGCTTGGGACAGGTTCGCGGCTACGAGCAGTACTTC. Encoded protein: CASSLGQVRGYEQYF. V is TRBV7-9 and J is TRBJ2-7; 8 bases fit TRBD1. CDR3 length: 15 amino acids. Germline V gene lookup returns CDR1 SEHNR and CDR2 FQNEAQ (reference sequence). Germline trimming cut 3 bases from V and 3 bases from J; bases unmatched to any gene: 7.

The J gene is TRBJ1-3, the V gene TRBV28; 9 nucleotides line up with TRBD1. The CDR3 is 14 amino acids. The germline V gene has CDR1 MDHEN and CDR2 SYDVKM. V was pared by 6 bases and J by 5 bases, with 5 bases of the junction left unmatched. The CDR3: CASSMGTGRNTIYF. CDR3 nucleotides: TGTGCCAGCAGCATGGGGACAGGGAGAAACACCATATATTTT.

The CDR3, as DNA: TGTGCCAGTAGTATAGGGGACGGGAGCTCCTACGAGCAGTACTTC. This encodes CASSIGDGSSYEQYF. J is TRBJ2-7 and V is TRBV19; TRBD2 is a possible D gene (6 bases). V was shortened by 1 base and J by 0 bases, with 10 bases between the two germline ends. The germline V gene encodes CDR1 LNHDA and CDR2 SQIVND (reference sequence). CDR3 size: 15 residues. Supplemented by reference TRBV19 and TRBJ2-7, the full variable domain reads DGGITQSPKYLFRKEGQNVTLSCEQNLNHDAMYWYRQDPGQGLRLIYYSQIVNDFQKGDIAEGYSVSREKKESFPLTVTSAQKNPTAFYLCASSIGDGSSYEQYFGPGTRLTVT.

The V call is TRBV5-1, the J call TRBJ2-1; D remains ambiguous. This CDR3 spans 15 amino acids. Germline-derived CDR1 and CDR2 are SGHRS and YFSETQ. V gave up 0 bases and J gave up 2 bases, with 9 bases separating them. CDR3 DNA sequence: TGCGCCAGCAGCTTGGCGGCAGGCCCCTACAATGAGCAGTTCTTC. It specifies CASSLAAGPYNEQFF.

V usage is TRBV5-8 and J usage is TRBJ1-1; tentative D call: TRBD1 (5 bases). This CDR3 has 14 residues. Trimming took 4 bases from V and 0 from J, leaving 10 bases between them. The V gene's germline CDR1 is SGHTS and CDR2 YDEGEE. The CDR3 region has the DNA TGTGCCAGCAGCAGGCAGGGTTTGAACACTGAAGCTTTCTTT. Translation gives CASSRQGLNTEAFF.

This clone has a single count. The CDR3 sequence: CASSLRQGNTEAFF. The CDR3 nucleotides are TGTGCCAGCAGTTTGAGACAGGGGAACACTGAAGCTTTCTTT. The chain links TRBV6-2 or TRBV6-3 to TRBJ1-1; 7 bases align to TRBD1. CDR1 and CDR2 from the germline V gene are MNHEY and SVGEGT. Trimming cost V 4 bases and J 1 base; bases outside gene matches: 3. CDR3 length: 14 residues.

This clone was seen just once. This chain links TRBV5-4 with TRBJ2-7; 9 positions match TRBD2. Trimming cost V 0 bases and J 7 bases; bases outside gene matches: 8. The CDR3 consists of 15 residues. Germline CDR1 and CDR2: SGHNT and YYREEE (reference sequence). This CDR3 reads CASSLEVAGAGEQYF. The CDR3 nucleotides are TGTGCCAGCAGCTTGGAGGTAGCGGGAGCAGGGGAGCAGTACTTC.

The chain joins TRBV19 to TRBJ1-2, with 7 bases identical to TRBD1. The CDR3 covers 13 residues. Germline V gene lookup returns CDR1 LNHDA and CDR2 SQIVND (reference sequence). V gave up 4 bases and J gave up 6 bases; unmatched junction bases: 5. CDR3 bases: TGTGCCAGTAGTACAGGGGGGAATAATGGCTACACCTTC. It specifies CASSTGGNNGYTF.

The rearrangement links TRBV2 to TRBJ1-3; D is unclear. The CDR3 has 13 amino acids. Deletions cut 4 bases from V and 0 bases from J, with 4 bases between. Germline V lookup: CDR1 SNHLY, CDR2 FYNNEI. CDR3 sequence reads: CASSGGSGNTIYF. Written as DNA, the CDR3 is TGTGCCAGCAGTGGAGGCTCTGGAAACACCATATATTTT.

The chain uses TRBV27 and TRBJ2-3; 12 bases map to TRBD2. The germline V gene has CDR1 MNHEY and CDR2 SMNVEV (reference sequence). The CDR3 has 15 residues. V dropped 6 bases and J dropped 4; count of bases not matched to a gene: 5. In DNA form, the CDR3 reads TGTGCCAGCAGGACTAGCGGGAGTGAGGCAGATACGCAGTATTTT. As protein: CASRTSGSEADTQYF.

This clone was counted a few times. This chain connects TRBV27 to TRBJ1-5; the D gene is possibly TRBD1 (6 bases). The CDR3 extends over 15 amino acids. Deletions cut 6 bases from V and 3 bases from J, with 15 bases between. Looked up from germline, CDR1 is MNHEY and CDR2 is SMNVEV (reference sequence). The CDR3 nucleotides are TGTGCCAGCAGCGAATTGCAGGGGAACAATCAGCCCCAGCATTTT. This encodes CASSELQGNNQPQHF.

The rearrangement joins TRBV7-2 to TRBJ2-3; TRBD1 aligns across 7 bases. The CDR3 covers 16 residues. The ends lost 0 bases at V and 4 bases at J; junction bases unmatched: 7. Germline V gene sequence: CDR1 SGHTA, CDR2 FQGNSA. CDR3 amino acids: CASSLAPSDRADTQYF. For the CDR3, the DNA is TGTGCCAGCAGCTTAGCGCCAAGCGACAGGGCAGATACGCAGTATTTT. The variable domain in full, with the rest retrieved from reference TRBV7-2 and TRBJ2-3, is GAGVSQSPSNKVTEKGKDVELRCDPISGHTALYWYRQSLGQGLEFLIYFQGNSAPDKSGLPSDRFSAERTGGSVSTLTIQRTQQEDSAVYLCASSLAPSDRADTQYFGPGTRLTVL.